Listed here are 13 T cell receptor delta chains from one sample, sequenced in a study of γδ T cells in repeated Plasmodium falciparum infection. Gammadelta T cells were flow-sorted from PBMC into Vgamma9/Vdelta2+ and Vdelta2-negative populations for bulk analysis. TCRdb redid the clone calls on the multiplex PCR reads with CATT. The repertoire holds 90,000 to 95,000 delta-chain clones, with roughly 0.9% as singletons. Sequenced input: gamma-delta T cells from blood. Receptor source: a pool of human donors (malaria-infected and uninfected, not separated).

This clone has at least ten counts. TCRdb records a much larger clone's protein for this DNA, with a difference at residue 6 that likely arises from a read error; the protein given is the translation of the DNA. The genes are TRDV2 and TRDJ1; the match to TRDD3 covers 9 bases. In the absence of a J gene in TCRdb, the DNA was matched to germline to assign it here. V shed 0 bases and J 0 bases; nucleotides not matched to a gene: 10. The length of the CDR3 is 18 residues. Per germline, CDR1 GEAIGNYY and CDR2 EKD. In DNA form, the CDR3 reads TGTGCCTGTGACACCGCAGGGGGGGATACTCTGTACACCGATAAACTCATCTTT. This codes for CACDTAGGDTLYTDKLIF.

This clone was seen only a few times. TCRdb has a much larger clone's protein, which differs at residue 6 from the translation of this DNA, likely because of a read error; what is shown is the protein translated from the DNA. This rearrangement joins TRDV1 to TRDJ1, with 7 bases that match TRDD3. CDR1 and CDR2 (germline): TSWWSYY, QGS. The CDR3 is made up of 19 amino acids. V was pared by 5 bases and J by 0 bases, with 18 bases of the junction left unmatched. CDR3 protein: CALGNVPGGWGQYTDKLIF. The CDR3 DNA reads as TGTGCTCTTGGGAACGTTCCGGGCGGCTGGGGGCAGTACACCGATAAACTCATCTTT.

This clone was seen only a few times. The protein TCRdb gives is from a much larger clone and does not agree with this DNA's translation at residue 3, likely a read error; the protein shown here comes from the DNA. The chain employs TRDV1 and TRDJ1, with 7 bases identical to TRDD3. TCRdb records no J gene; here it was assigned by comparing the DNA to germline. This CDR3 is built from 22 residues. Germline loops: CDR1 TSWWSYY, CDR2 QGS. CDR3 nucleotides: TGTGCTCCTGGGGAAGTGGTGACGTCCTGGGGATATTGGGAAAGCGTCACCGATAAACTCATCTTT. Translating it yields CAPGEVVTSWGYWESVTDKLIF.

This clone occurred a few times. The amino acid sequence in TCRdb belongs to a much larger clone and departs from this DNA's translation at residue 9, likely a sequencing read error; the sequence shown is translated from the DNA. This chain connects TRDV1 to TRDJ1, with D perhaps TRDD3 (6 bases). The CDR3 totals 19 residues. Between the trimmed V and J ends, which lost 3 bases and 0 bases, there was a span of 23 bases. In germline, CDR1 is TSWWSYY, CDR2 QGS. The CDR3 region has the DNA TGTGCTCTTGGGGATTCTTCGGGGCGGGGGGGAAAGTACACCGATAAACTCATCTTT. As protein: CALGDSSGRGGKYTDKLIF.

As concerns this clone: TCRdb's protein, taken from a much larger clone, differs from this DNA's translation at residue 12, likely owing to a read error; the protein displayed comes from the DNA. The chain recombines TRDV1 with TRDJ1; 12 nucleotides match TRDD3. The J gene, left out of TCRdb, was set here by checking the DNA against germline. This CDR3 region has 19 residues. Germline loops: CDR1 TSWWSYY, CDR2 QGS. The trim removed 3 bases at V and 1 base at J, leaving 12 bases unmatched. The CDR3 region is CALGDPSYAGGYATDKLIF. In DNA form, the CDR3 reads TGTGCTCTTGGGGACCCTTCCTACGCTGGGGGATACGCCACCGATAAACTCATCTTT.

In regard to this clone: The translation of this DNA and the TCRdb protein of a much larger clone differ at residue 12, probably owing to a read error; the protein shown here is translated from the DNA. The chain combines TRDV1 with TRDJ1; the D call may be TRDD2 or TRDD3 (6 bases each). Since TCRdb gives no J gene, matching the DNA to germline was used here to assign it. V was clipped by 5 bases and J by 0 bases, with 34 bases between them. Germline-derived CDR1 and CDR2 are TSWWSYY and QGS. This CDR3 comprises 22 residues. CDR3 sequence: CALGKGRFLAGEDTGYTDKLIF. CDR3 DNA sequence: TGTGCTCTTGGGAAAGGGCGGTTCCTAGCGGGTGAGGATACCGGGTACACCGATAAACTCATCTTT.

A few counts support this clone. TCRdb records a much larger clone's protein for this DNA, with a difference at residue 9 that likely arises from a read error; the protein given is the translation of the DNA. The chain combines TRDV2 with TRDJ1, with 10 positions matching TRDD3. The J gene was missing in TCRdb and was found by matching the end of the DNA to germline. The trim removed 5 bases at V and 3 bases at J, leaving 11 bases unmatched. CDR1 GEAIGNYY and CDR2 EKD come from the germline V gene. The CDR3 sequence is 16 residues long. CDR3 amino acids: CACVRTGGCASDKLIF. For the CDR3, the DNA is TGTGCCTGTGTCCGTACTGGGGGATGCGCCTCCGATAAACTCATCTTT.

Notes on this clone: TCRdb's protein for this DNA is that of a much larger clone and differs from the translation at residue 17, likely a read error; the protein shown is the DNA translation. The V gene reported is TRDV2; the J gene is uncalled; the table assigns TRDD3, which was not confirmed against the DNA. The CDR3 length is 19 residues. Germline V CDR1 and CDR2: GEAIGNYY, EKD. CDR3 sequence: CACDTLGGRSSWDTRQVFF. In DNA, the CDR3 is TGTGCCTGTGACACCCTGGGGGGTCGAAGCTCCTGGGACACCCGACAGGTGTTTTTC.

On this clone itself: TCRdb assigns this DNA the protein of a much larger clone, which departs from its translation at residue 6; this likely reflects a read error, and the protein shown comes from translating the DNA. The chain couples TRDV2 to TRDJ1; TRDD3 aligns across 7 bases. Since TCRdb gives no J gene, matching the DNA to germline was used here to assign it. With V trimmed by 3 bases and J by 2 bases, 11 bases remained unmatched. Germline values: CDR1 GEAIGNYY, CDR2 EKD. The CDR3 covers 16 residues. CDR3 sequence reads: CACDVQGDFGTDKLIF. The CDR3, as DNA: TGTGCCTGTGACGTTCAGGGGGATTTTGGGACCGATAAACTCATCTTT.

Remarks on this clone: The protein TCRdb lists belongs to a much larger clone and differs from this DNA's translation at residue 3, which points to a read error; the protein shown is made from the DNA. V gene TRDV1 combines with J gene TRDJ1; 10 nucleotides match TRDD3. TCRdb offers no J gene call, so here the DNA was matched to germline to obtain one. There are 18 residues in the CDR3. J lost 1 base, V lost 11 bases, and 19 bases had no gene match. Germline assignment: CDR1 TSWWSYY and CDR2 QGS. The CDR3 bases are TGTGCTTGCGCAAGTCCCCTGGGGGATAGCCGGTGCACCGATAAACTCATCTTT. It encodes CACASPLGDSRCTDKLIF.

This clone was detected a few times. A read error likely explains why the TCRdb protein, taken from a much larger clone, differs from this DNA's translation at residue 19; the protein shown is translated from the DNA. The gene calls are TRDV1 and TRDJ1; D assignment may be TRDD2 or TRDD3 (9 bases each). The J gene, left out of TCRdb, was set here by checking the DNA against germline. Germline values: CDR1 TSWWSYY, CDR2 QGS. The CDR3 is 22 residues long. The CDR3 region has the DNA TGTGCTCTTGGGGAGCCCGGCCTTCCTACGTTCTTGGGGGATAGGGGCACCGATAGACTCATCTTT. Its translation is CALGEPGLPTFLGDRGTDRLIF.

With regard to this clone: The TCRdb protein comes from a much larger clone and disagrees with this DNA's translation at residue 3, likely due to a read error; the protein given here is derived from the DNA. The J gene is TRDJ1, the V gene TRDV2; no clear D. Since TCRdb gives no J gene, matching the DNA to germline was used here to assign it. The germline CDR1 and CDR2 sequences are GEAIGNYY and EKD. The CDR3 has 16 residues. CDR3 nucleotide sequence: TGTGCCCGTGACACCATCGGGGTAGGACGGAACGATAAACTCATCTTT. It codes for CARDTIGVGRNDKLIF.

Notes on this clone: This DNA's translation and the protein TCRdb lists, from a much larger clone, do not match at residue 11, likely due to a read error; the protein shown is translated from the DNA. The chain uses TRDV2 and TRDJ1; 11 nucleotides line up with TRDD3. The trim removed 0 bases at V and 3 bases at J, leaving 5 bases unmatched. This CDR3 has 16 residues. Germline V CDR1 and CDR2: GEAIGNYY, EKD. The CDR3 spells CACDTGLGDNADKLIF. The CDR3 DNA reads as TGTGCCTGTGACACCGGACTGGGGGATAACGCCGATAAACTCATCTTT.